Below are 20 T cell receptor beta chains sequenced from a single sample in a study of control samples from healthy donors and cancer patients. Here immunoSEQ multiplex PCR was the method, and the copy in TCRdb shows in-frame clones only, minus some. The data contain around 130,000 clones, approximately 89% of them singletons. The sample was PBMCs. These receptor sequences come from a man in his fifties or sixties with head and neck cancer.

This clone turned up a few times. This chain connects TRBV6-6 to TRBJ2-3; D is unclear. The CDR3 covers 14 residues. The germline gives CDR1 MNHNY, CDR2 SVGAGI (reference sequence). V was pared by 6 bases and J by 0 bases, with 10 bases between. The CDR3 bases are TGTGCCAGCAGAAACTCTTTTAGCACAGATACGCAGTATTTT. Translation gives CASRNSFSTDTQYF.

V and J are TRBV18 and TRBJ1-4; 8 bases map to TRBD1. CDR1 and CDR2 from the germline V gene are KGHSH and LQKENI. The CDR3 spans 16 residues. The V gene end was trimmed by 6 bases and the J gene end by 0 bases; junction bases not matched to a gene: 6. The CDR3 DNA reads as TGTGCCAGCTCCCAGGGGGCGCAGGCAACTAATGAAAAACTGTTTTTT. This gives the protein CASSQGAQATNEKLFF.

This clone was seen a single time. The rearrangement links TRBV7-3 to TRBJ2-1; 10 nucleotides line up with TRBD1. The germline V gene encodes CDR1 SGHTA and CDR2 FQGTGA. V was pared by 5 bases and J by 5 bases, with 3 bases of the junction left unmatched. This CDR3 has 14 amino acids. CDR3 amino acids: CASSRDRGNNEQFF. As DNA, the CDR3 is TGTGCCAGCAGCCGGGACAGGGGTAACAATGAGCAGTTCTTC.

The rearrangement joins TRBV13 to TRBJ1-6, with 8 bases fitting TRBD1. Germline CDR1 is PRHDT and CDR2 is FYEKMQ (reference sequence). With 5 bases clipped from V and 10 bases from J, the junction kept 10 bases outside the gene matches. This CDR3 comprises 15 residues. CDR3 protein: CASSATGGLGSPLHF. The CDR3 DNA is TGTGCCAGCAGCGCTACAGGGGGTTTAGGATCACCCCTCCACTTT.

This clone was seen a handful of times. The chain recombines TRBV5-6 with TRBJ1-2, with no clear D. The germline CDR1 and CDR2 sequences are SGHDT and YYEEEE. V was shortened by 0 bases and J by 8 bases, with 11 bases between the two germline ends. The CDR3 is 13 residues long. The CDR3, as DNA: TGTGCCAGCAGCTTGGGAAGGCGGAACGGCTACACCTTC. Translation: CASSLGRRNGYTF.

CDR3 protein: CASSEQGARQPQHF. The CDR3 DNA reads TGCGCCAGCAGTGAACAGGGGGCGAGGCAGCCCCAGCATTTT. The genes are TRBV10-2 and TRBJ1-5, with 9 bases aligning to TRBD1. Germline V gives CDR1 WSHSY, CDR2 SAAADI. With V trimmed by 3 bases and J by 7 bases, 4 bases remained unmatched. The CDR3 totals 14 residues.

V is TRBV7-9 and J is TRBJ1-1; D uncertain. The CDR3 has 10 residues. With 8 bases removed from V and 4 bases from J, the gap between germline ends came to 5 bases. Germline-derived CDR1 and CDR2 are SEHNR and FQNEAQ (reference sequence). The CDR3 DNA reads TGTGCCAGCGGGGTCACTGAAGCTTTCTTT. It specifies CASGVTEAFF.

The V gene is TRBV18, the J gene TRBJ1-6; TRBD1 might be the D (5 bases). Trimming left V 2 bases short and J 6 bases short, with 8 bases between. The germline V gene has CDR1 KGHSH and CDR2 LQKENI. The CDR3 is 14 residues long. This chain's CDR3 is CASSPAGANSPLHF. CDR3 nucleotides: TGTGCCAGCTCACCAGCTGGGGCTAATTCACCCCTCCACTTT.

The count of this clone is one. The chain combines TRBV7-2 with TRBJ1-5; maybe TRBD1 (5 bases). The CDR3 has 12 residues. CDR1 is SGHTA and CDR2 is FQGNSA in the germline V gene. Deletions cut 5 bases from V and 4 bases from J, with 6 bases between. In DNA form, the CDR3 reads TGTGCCAGCAGCGAGGGGAATCAGCCCCAGCATTTT. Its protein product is CASSEGNQPQHF.

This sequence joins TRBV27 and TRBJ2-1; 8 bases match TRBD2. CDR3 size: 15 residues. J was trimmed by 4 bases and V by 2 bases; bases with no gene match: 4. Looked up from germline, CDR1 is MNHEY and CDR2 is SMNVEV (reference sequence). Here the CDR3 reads CASSLGAGGYNEQFF. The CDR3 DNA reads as TGTGCCAGCAGTTTAGGGGCGGGGGGATACAATGAGCAGTTCTTC.

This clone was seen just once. Written as DNA, the CDR3 is TGTGCCAGCAGCACGACTCCGGGGGGACCACCCCTCCACTTT. It encodes CASSTTPGGPPLHF. V is TRBV5-6 and J is TRBJ1-6, with D tentatively TRBD1 (5 bases). Trimming left V 4 bases short and J 11 bases short, with 16 bases between. This CDR3 has 14 residues. CDR1 and CDR2 from the germline V gene are SGHDT and YYEEEE.

The CDR3 is CAATTGTAGQTYEQYF. The CDR3 DNA reads as TGTGCCGCCACCACCGGTACCGCGGGACAGACCTACGAGCAGTACTTC. The chain employs TRBV18 and TRBJ2-7; tentatively, D is TRBD1 (7 bases). Germline V gene data show CDR1 as KGHSH and CDR2 as LQKENI. V dropped 11 bases and J dropped 2 bases, with 25 bases sitting between them. This CDR3 has 16 residues. Drawing the rest from reference TRBV18 and TRBJ2-7, the complete variable domain is NAGVMQNPRHLVRRRGQEARLRCSPMKGHSHVYWYRQLPEEGLKFMVYLQKENIIDESGMPKERFSAEFPKEGPSILRIQQVVRGDSAAYFCAATTGTAGQTYEQYFGPGTRLTVT.

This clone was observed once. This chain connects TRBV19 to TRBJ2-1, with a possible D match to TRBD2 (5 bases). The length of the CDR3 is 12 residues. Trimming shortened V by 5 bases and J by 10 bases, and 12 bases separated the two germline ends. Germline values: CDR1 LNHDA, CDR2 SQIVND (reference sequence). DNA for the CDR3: TGTGCCAGTAGTGCGTCGGGGTTAGAGCAGTTCTTC. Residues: CASSASGLEQFF.

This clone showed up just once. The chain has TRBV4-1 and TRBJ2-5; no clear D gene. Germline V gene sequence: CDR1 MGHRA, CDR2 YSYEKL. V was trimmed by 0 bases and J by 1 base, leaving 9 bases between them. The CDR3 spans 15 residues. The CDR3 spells CASSQDSLRQETQYF. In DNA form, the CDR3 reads TGCGCCAGCAGCCAAGATTCACTGCGCCAAGAGACCCAGTACTTC.

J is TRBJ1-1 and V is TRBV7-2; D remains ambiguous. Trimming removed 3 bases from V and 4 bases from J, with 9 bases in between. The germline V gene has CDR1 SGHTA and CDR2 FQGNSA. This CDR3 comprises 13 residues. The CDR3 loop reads CASSFRRGTEAFF. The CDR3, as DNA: TGTGCCAGCAGCTTTCGGAGAGGCACTGAAGCTTTCTTT.

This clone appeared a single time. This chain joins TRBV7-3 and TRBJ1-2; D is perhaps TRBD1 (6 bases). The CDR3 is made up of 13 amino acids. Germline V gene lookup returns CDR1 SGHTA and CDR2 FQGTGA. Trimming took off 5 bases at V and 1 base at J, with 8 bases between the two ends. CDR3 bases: TGTGCCAGCAGCCAGGACAGTAACTATGGCTACACCTTC. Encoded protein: CASSQDSNYGYTF.

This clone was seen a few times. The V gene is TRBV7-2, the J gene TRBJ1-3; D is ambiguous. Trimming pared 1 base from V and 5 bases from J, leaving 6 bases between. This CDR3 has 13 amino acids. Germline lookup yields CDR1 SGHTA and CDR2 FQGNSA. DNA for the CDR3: TGTGCCAGCAGCTTAGTTCTCAGAAACACCATATATTTT. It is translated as CASSLVLRNTIYF.

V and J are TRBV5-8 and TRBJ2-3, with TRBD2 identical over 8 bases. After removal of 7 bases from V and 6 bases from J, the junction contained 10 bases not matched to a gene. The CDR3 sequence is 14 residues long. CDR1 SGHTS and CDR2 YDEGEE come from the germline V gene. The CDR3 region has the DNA TGTGCCAGCCTTAGCGGGGCGGGAACGGATACGCAGTATTTT. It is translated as CASLSGAGTDTQYF.

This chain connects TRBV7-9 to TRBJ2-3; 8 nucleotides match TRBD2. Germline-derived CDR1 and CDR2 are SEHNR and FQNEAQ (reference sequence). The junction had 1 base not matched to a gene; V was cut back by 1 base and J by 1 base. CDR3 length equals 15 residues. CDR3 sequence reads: CASSLVTSGTDTQYF. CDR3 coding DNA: TGTGCCAGCAGCTTAGTGACTAGCGGCACAGATACGCAGTATTTT.

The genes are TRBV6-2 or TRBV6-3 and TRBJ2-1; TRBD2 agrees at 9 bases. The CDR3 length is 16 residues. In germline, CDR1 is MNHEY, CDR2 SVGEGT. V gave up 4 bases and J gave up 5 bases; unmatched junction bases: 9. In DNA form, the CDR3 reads TGTGCCAGCAGTTCCTCAGGACTAGCGCCCAACAATGAGCAGTTCTTC. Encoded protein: CASSSSGLAPNNEQFF.